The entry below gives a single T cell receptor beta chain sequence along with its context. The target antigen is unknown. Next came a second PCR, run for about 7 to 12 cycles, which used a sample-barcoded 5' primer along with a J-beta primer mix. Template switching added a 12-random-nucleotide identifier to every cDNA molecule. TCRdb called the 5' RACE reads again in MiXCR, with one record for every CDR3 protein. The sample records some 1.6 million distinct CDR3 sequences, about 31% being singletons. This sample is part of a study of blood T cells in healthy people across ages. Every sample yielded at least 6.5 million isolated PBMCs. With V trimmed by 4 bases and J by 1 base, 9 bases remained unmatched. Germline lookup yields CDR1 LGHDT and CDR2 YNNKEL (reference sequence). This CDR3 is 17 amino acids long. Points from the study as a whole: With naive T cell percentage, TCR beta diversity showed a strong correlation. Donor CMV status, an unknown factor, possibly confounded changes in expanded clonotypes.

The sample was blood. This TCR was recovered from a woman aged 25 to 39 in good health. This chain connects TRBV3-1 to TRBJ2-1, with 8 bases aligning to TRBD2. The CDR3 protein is CASSPRAGTSSYNEQFF. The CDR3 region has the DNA TGTGCCAGCAGCCCCAGGGCGGGGACTAGTTCCTACAATGAGCAGTTCTTC.